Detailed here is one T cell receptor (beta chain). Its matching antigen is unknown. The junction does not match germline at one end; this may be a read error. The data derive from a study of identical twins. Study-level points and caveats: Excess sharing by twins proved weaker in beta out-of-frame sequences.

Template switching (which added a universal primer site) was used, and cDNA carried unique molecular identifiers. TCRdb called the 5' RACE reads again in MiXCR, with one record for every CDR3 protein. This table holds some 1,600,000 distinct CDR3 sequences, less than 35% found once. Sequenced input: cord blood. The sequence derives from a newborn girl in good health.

The CDR3 DNA reads TGTGCCGGCAGTCTCAGACAGGGAACCTCCTACGAGCAGTACTTC. Residues: CAGSLRQGTSYEQYF. The V gene is TRBV12-3 or TRBV12-4, the J gene TRBJ2-7; 7 nucleotides line up with TRBD1. The CDR3 is 15 residues long.